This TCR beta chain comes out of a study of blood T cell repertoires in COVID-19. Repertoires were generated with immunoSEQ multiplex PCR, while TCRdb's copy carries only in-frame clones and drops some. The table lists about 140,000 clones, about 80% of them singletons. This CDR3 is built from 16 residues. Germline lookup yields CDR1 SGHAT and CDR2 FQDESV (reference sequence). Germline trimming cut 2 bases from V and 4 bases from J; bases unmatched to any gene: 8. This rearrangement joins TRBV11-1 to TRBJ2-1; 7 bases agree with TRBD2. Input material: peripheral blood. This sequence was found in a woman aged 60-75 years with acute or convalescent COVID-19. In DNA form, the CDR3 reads TGTGCCAGCAGCTTAAGCGCTAGCGGAGGTTACAATGAGCAGTTCTTC. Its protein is CASSLSASGGYNEQFF.